This T cell receptor (beta chain) originates from a study of blood T cell repertoires in COVID-19. TCRdb's table, derived via immunoSEQ multiplex PCR, lists solely in-frame clones and lacks some. The table shows tens of thousands of clones, with roughly 89% occurring only once. Germline-derived CDR1 and CDR2 are MNHEY and SVGAGI. This CDR3 contains 13 residues. The ends were cut back, 4 bases at V and 4 bases at J, with 9 bases in the middle. J is TRBJ2-3 and V is TRBV6-5; D may be TRBD1 (5 bases). The TCR was taken from a human donor in a cohort sampled during active COVID-19. The sequencing sample was made of peripheral blood. The CDR3: CASSSGWADTQYF. Written as DNA, the CDR3 is TGTGCCAGCAGTTCAGGGTGGGCAGATACGCAGTATTTT.